The 24 T cell receptor beta chains below come from one sample, sequenced in a study of CD8+ T cells in alopecia areata. RNA was extracted and reverse transcribed into cDNA as the sequencing template. Using immunoSEQ multiplex PCR, the repertoire was profiled, and TCRdb retains in-frame clones only, with some absent. Of roughly 97,000 clones listed, roughly 41% were seen once; the top ten hold 1% to 1.5%. The sequencing input was CD4+ T cells sorted from blood. These receptors were taken from a human donor with alopecia areata.

This clone was counted a few times. CDR3 protein: CASSLGETQYF. The CDR3 bases are TGTGCCAGCAGTTTAGGGGAGACCCAGTACTTC. The chain recombines TRBV28 with TRBJ2-5; D unclear. CDR3 length: 11 amino acids. Germline loops: CDR1 MDHEN, CDR2 SYDVKM. V lost 2 bases, J lost 5 bases, and 3 bases lay in between.

The genes are TRBV27 and TRBJ2-3; 11 nucleotides align to TRBD2. The CDR3 sequence is 16 residues long. CDR1 and CDR2 from the germline V gene are MNHEY and SMNVEV (reference sequence). Trimming at V came to 6 bases and at J to 0 bases, leaving 5 bases not matched to a gene. CDR3 nucleotides: TGTGCCAGCAGACTAGCGGGGGTTCCTAGCACAGATACGCAGTATTTT. Translated: CASRLAGVPSTDTQYF.

This clone was found a few times. This chain links TRBV5-1 with TRBJ1-2, with a tentative D call TRBD1 (6 bases). CDR1 SGHRS and CDR2 YFSETQ come from the germline V gene. The CDR3 sequence is 14 residues long. V lost 0 bases and J 2 bases, leaving 8 bases between the germline ends. The CDR3 DNA sequence: TGCGCCAGCAGCTTGGACAGGGTCAACTATGGCTACACCTTC. The encoded protein is CASSLDRVNYGYTF. Looking up the rest from reference TRBV5-1 and TRBJ1-2 gives the full variable domain: KAGVTQTPRYLIKTRGQQVTLSCSPISGHRSVSWYQQTPGQGLQFLFEYFSETQRNKGNFPGRFSGRQFSNSRSEMNVSTLELGDSALYLCASSLDRVNYGYTFGSGTRLTVV.

This CDR3 reads CASSLASGRSYEQFF. The DNA of the CDR3 is TGTGCCAGCAGCTTAGCTAGCGGGAGATCTTATGAGCAGTTCTTC. The chain combines TRBV7-6 with TRBJ2-1, with TRBD2 matching over 9 bases. Per the germline V gene, CDR1 is SGHVS and CDR2 is FNYEAQ. After removal of 0 bases from V and 8 bases from J, the junction contained 5 bases not matched to a gene. CDR3 size: 15 residues.

This chain connects TRBV6-5 to TRBJ1-2, with D possibly matching TRBD1 (6 bases). This CDR3 region has 14 residues. Germline V gene data show CDR1 as MNHEY and CDR2 as SVGAGI. V lost 2 bases and J 2 bases, leaving 9 bases between the germline ends. The CDR3 DNA reads TGTGCCAGCAGTTACGCGGGACACAACTATGGCTACACCTTC. It translates to CASSYAGHNYGYTF.

This chain links TRBV30 with TRBJ1-6; no clear D. V dropped 4 bases and J dropped 6 bases, with 13 bases sitting between them. The germline V gene encodes CDR1 GTSNPN and CDR2 SVGIG (reference sequence). This CDR3 has 14 amino acids. The CDR3 DNA follows: TGTGCCTGGAACGTCTTGCCTGGTAATTCACCCCTCCACTTT. It translates to CAWNVLPGNSPLHF.

The rearrangement links TRBV6-6 to TRBJ2-7; D ambiguous. The CDR3 totals 12 residues. V was cut by 6 bases and J by 4 bases, with 10 bases left in between. Germline V gene data show CDR1 as MNHNY and CDR2 as SVGAGI (reference sequence). The CDR3 coding sequence is TGTGCCAGCAGCGACGATGGATACGAGCAGTACTTC. Translation gives CASSDDGYEQYF.

There are a few counts of this clone. The chain recombines TRBV18 with TRBJ2-1; 7 nucleotides align to TRBD1. With V trimmed by 6 bases and J by 4 bases, 3 bases remained unmatched. The CDR3 sequence is 13 residues long. Germline-derived CDR1 and CDR2 are KGHSH and LQKENI. The CDR3 coding sequence is TGTGCCAGCTCCCGGGGACAGTACAATGAGCAGTTCTTC. It encodes CASSRGQYNEQFF.

The chain is built from TRBV27 and TRBJ1-1; 10 bases line up with TRBD1. The germline V gene encodes CDR1 MNHEY and CDR2 SMNVEV (reference sequence). The CDR3 is made up of 15 amino acids. Trimming cost V 5 bases and J 2 bases; bases outside gene matches: 5. In DNA form, the CDR3 reads TGTGCCAGCAGTGCGGACAGGGGGATCAACACTGAAGCTTTCTTT. It encodes CASSADRGINTEAFF.

Only a few counts were recorded for this clone. V and J are TRBV23-1 and TRBJ1-5, with TRBD1 identical over 7 bases. Being an ORF, TRBV23-1 has a function that is uncertain. The CDR3 consists of 15 residues. V lost 4 bases and J lost 5; bases outside the gene matches: 8. CDR3 in DNA: TGCGCCAGCAGTCGCTTGGGACAGTCAGATCAGCCCCAGCATTTT. Protein sequence: CASSRLGQSDQPQHF.

The chain links TRBV4-1 to TRBJ2-7; D is unclear. The CDR3 runs to 16 residues. The germline V and J ends were trimmed by 1 base and 0 bases, with 13 bases remaining between them. The V gene's germline CDR1 is MGHRA and CDR2 YSYEKL. The CDR3: CASSQGHPRISYEQYF. The CDR3 DNA sequence: TGCGCCAGCAGCCAAGGACACCCCAGGATCTCCTACGAGCAGTACTTC.

The chain has TRBV7-2 and TRBJ1-5; maybe TRBD1 (5 bases). The germline V and J ends were trimmed by 1 base and 5 bases, with 9 bases remaining between them. CDR1 and CDR2 from the germline V gene are SGHTA and FQGNSA. CDR3 length equals 14 residues. In DNA form, the CDR3 reads TGTGCCAGCAGCTTAGTCCAGGGAGATCAGCCCCAGCATTTT. Translating it yields CASSLVQGDQPQHF.

The chain uses TRBV5-1 and TRBJ2-5, with no clear D. Germline lookup yields CDR1 SGHRS and CDR2 YFSETQ. The CDR3 loop spans 13 amino acids. V lost 0 bases and J lost 7, with 10 bases in between. As DNA, the CDR3 is TGCGCCAGCAGCTTGGTTCAGCCAGGGACCCAGTACTTC. Its translation: CASSLVQPGTQYF.

The chain recombines TRBV2 with TRBJ2-5; D is undetermined. CDR1 and CDR2 from the germline V gene are SNHLY and FYNNEI. The CDR3 has 13 amino acids. With 7 bases removed from V and 5 bases from J, the gap between germline ends came to 14 bases. The CDR3 region has the DNA TGTGCCAGCAATTTGGTACTTCAGGAGACCCAGTACTTC. Translation: CASNLVLQETQYF.

The sample holds a few counts of this clone. The rearrangement links TRBV30 to TRBJ2-7, with D perhaps matching TRBD2 (6 bases). V dropped 2 bases and J dropped 5 bases, with 16 bases sitting between them. The CDR3 spans 14 residues. Germline values: CDR1 GTSNPN, CDR2 SVGIG (reference sequence). The CDR3 region has the DNA TGTGCCTGGAGTCCGGGGGAACCCCCCCACGAGCAGTACTTC. Translation gives CAWSPGEPPHEQYF. The full variable domain, completed using reference TRBV30 and TRBJ2-7, is SQTIHQWPATLVQPVGSPLSLECTVEGTSNPNLYWYRQAAGRGLQLLFYSVGIGQISSEVPQNLSASRPQDRQFILSSKKLLLSDSGFYLCAWSPGEPPHEQYFGPGTRLTVT.

There are a few counts of this clone. V is TRBV5-1 and J is TRBJ2-5; D not resolved. The ends were cut back, 0 bases at V and 4 bases at J, with 7 bases in the middle. Germline lookup yields CDR1 SGHRS and CDR2 YFSETQ. This CDR3 contains 13 residues. CDR3 nucleotide sequence: TGCGCCAGCAGCTTGGGGGATGGAGAGACCCAGTACTTC. This gives the protein CASSLGDGETQYF.

V and J are TRBV7-9 and TRBJ2-1; TRBD2 matches at 8 bases. Germline values: CDR1 SEHNR, CDR2 FQNEAQ (reference sequence). Trimming cost V 5 bases and J 5 bases; bases outside gene matches: 8. The CDR3 runs to 15 residues. CDR3 loop: CASSRRVAGNNEQFF. The CDR3 region has the DNA TGTGCCAGCAGCCGCCGGGTAGCGGGAAACAATGAGCAGTTCTTC.

This clone occurred a few times. The chain employs TRBV5-1 and TRBJ2-2; 7 nucleotides align to TRBD2. CDR1 SGHRS and CDR2 YFSETQ come from the germline V gene. With V trimmed by 4 bases and J by 6 bases, 12 bases remained unmatched. There are 16 residues in the CDR3. The CDR3 loop reads CASSPLGLVNPGELFF. DNA of the CDR3: TGCGCCAGCAGCCCCCTAGGACTAGTCAATCCCGGGGAGCTGTTTTTT.

CDR3 DNA: TGCGCCAGCAGCCAAGTTGCCACAAGCTCTGGGGCCAACGTCCTGACTTTC. It codes for CASSQVATSSGANVLTF. The chain employs TRBV4-3 and TRBJ2-6, with D unresolved. Deletions cut 1 base from V and 0 bases from J, with 10 bases between. The CDR3 is 17 amino acids. CDR1 LGHNA and CDR2 YSLEER come from the germline V gene.

The chain uses TRBV18 and TRBJ1-1; 7 nucleotides align to TRBD1. The trim removed 3 bases at V and 10 bases at J, leaving 8 bases unmatched. The CDR3 runs to 13 residues. Germline V gene data show CDR1 as KGHSH and CDR2 as LQKENI. The CDR3 DNA sequence: TGTGCCAGCTCACCTCAACAGGGGAGTGTAGCTTTCTTT. It specifies CASSPQQGSVAFF. Complete variable domain (other parts from reference TRBV18 and TRBJ1-1): NAGVMQNPRHLVRRRGQEARLRCSPMKGHSHVYWYRQLPEEGLKFMVYLQKENIIDESGMPKERFSAEFPKEGPSILRIQQVVRGDSAAYFCASSPQQGSVAFFGQGTRLTVV.

The table lists this clone with a few counts. The rearrangement links TRBV7-2 to TRBJ2-7; no definite D call. Trimming stripped 1 base from V and 6 bases from J, with 10 bases between. The CDR3 contains 13 residues. Per germline, CDR1 SGHTA and CDR2 FQGNSA. The CDR3 bases are TGTGCCAGCAGCTTAGTAACGGCGGTCGAGCAGTACTTC. This codes for CASSLVTAVEQYF.

The chain joins TRBV5-1 to TRBJ1-1; D not certain. Trimming cost V 0 bases and J 4 bases, with 13 bases left between them. Germline V gene data show CDR1 as SGHRS and CDR2 as YFSETQ. This CDR3 region has 15 residues. The CDR3: CASSLANSVGTEAFF. The CDR3, as DNA: TGCGCCAGCAGCTTGGCTAACAGTGTCGGCACTGAAGCTTTCTTT.

The chain uses TRBV28 and TRBJ1-5; D is ambiguous. The CDR3 is made up of 12 amino acids. Germline assignment: CDR1 MDHEN and CDR2 SYDVKM. V was trimmed by 3 bases and J by 6 bases, leaving 6 bases between them. CDR3 residues: CASSLPVQPQHF. The DNA of the CDR3 is TGTGCCAGCAGTTTGCCGGTTCAGCCCCAGCATTTT.

This clone was counted a few times. This rearrangement joins TRBV6-1 to TRBJ2-5; 8 nucleotides agree with TRBD1. There are 15 residues in the CDR3. After removal of 4 bases from V and 5 bases from J, the junction contained 9 bases not matched to a gene. CDR1 and CDR2 from the germline V gene are MNHNS and SASEGT. CDR3 DNA: TGTGCCAGCAGTGGACCTCGGACAGGGATGGAGACCCAGTACTTC. Its translation: CASSGPRTGMETQYF.